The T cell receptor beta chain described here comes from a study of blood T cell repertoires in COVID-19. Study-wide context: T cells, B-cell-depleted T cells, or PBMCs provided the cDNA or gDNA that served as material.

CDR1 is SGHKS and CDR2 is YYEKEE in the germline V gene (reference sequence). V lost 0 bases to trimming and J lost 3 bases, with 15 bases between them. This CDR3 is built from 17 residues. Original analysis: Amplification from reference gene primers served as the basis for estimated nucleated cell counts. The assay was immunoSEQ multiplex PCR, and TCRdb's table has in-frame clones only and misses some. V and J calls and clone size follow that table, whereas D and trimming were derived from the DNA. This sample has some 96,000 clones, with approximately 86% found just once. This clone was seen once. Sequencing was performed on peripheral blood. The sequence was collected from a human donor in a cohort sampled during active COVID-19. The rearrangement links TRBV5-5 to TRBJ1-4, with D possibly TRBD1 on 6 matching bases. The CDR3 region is CASSLARSRGPNEKLFF. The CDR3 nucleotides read TGTGCCAGCAGCTTGGCCCGAAGCAGGGGACCTAATGAAAAACTGTTTTTT.